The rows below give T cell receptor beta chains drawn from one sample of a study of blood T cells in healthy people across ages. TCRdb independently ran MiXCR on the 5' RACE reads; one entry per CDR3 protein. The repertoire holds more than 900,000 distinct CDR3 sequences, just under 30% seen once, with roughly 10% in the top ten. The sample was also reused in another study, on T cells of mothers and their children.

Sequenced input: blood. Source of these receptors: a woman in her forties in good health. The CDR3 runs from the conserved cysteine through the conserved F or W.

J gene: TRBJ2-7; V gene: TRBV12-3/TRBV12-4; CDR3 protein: CASSLIGVNEQYF
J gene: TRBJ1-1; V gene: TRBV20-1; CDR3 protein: CSARGPPGAQAFF
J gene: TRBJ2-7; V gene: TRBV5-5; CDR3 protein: CASTIQGSGEQYF
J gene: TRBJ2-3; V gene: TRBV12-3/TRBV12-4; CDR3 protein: CASSPSWGATTDTQYF
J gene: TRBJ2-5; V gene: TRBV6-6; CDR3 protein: CASSPGSETQYF
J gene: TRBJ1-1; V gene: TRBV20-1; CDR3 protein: CSARGPAAAFF
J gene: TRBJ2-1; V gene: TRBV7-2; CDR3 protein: CASSLEAGRVNEQFF
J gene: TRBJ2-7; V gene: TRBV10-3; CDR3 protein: CAISTDRGGDEQYF
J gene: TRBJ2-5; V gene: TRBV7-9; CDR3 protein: CASSLDAAPQETQYF
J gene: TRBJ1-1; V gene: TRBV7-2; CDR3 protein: CASSLESANTEAFF
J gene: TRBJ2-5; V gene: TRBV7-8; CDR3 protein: CASSAYRGPWETQYF
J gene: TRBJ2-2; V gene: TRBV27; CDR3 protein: CASSLGGLAVEGELFF
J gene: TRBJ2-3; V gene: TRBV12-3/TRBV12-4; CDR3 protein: CASSLARGGAGRNTQYF
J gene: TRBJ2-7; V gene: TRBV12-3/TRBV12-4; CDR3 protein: CASSSQGHEQYF
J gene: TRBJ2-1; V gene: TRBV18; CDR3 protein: CASSYTEYNEQFF
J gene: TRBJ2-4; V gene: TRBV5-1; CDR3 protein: CANLDRCKAKNIQYF
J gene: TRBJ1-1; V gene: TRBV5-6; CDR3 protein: CASSLGQGALRNTEAFF